A single sample gave rise to the 15 T cell receptor beta chains below, sequenced in a study of cytomegalovirus exposure and HLA in healthy donors (dated by TCRdb to between 2016 and 2019). Library generation was performed with the immunoSEQ multiplex PCR assay. A mixture of 60 forward primers for TCR Vbeta segments and 13 reverse primers for TCR Jbeta segments was used in the multiplex PCR. TCRdb provides this immuneACCESS table in a form limited to in-frame rearrangements. Some clones are lacking; in checked studies, under half of them reflect an unresolved V gene, and why the rest are absent is not known. The sample table lists about 130,000 clones, approximately 61% of them with a count of one. The ten biggest clones cover 1.5% to 2% of the sample. Sequenced: PBMCs. These receptors were obtained from a human donor in good health.

This sequence joins TRBV27 and TRBJ2-3; 7 bases agree with TRBD1. Per the germline V gene, CDR1 is MNHEY and CDR2 is SMNVEV (reference sequence). J was trimmed by 5 bases and V by 4 bases; bases with no gene match: 9. CDR3 length: 15 residues. The CDR3 spells CASSSRQGWQDTQYF. The CDR3 nucleotides read TGTGCCAGCAGTTCAAGACAGGGATGGCAAGATACGCAGTATTTT.

The genes are TRBV4-1 and TRBJ1-6, with unresolved D. The CDR3 contains 16 residues. Germline CDR1 reads MGHRA; CDR2 reads YSYEKL. Trimming stripped 0 bases from V and 0 bases from J, with 6 bases between. CDR3 loop: CASSQDPSSYNSPLHF. CDR3 sequence (DNA): TGCGCCAGCAGCCAAGATCCTAGCTCCTATAATTCACCCCTCCACTTT.

V gene TRBV9 combines with J gene TRBJ2-7; D unclear. CDR1 and CDR2 (germline): SGDLS, YYNGEE. The CDR3 is 14 residues long. Trimming shortened V by 4 bases and J by 4 bases, and 15 bases separated the two germline ends. The CDR3 here is CASSPHPDWYEQYF. DNA of the CDR3: TGTGCCAGCAGCCCACACCCCGACTGGTACGAGCAGTACTTC.

This clone showed up just once. The rearrangement links TRBV2 to TRBJ2-7, with D possibly matching TRBD2 (6 bases). CDR3 size: 15 residues. Trimming took off 6 bases at V and 3 bases at J, with 18 bases between the two ends. Germline V CDR1 and CDR2: SNHLY, FYNNEI. The CDR3 protein is CASSSSSDGGYEQYF. In DNA form, the CDR3 reads TGTGCCAGCAGCTCTTCTAGCGACGGGGGCTACGAGCAGTACTTC.

The chain carries TRBV9 and TRBJ2-3, with 8 nucleotides matching TRBD2. Germline assignment: CDR1 SGDLS and CDR2 YYNGEE. V was clipped by 1 base and J by 2 bases; unmatched bases: 12. This CDR3 has 18 residues. CDR3 sequence (DNA): TGTGCCAGCAGCGTACTACCGGGGGGGGAGGCTGTCACAGATACGCAGTATTTT. Translation gives CASSVLPGGEAVTDTQYF. Full variable domain (missing parts from reference TRBV9 and TRBJ2-3): DSGVTQTPKHLITATGQRVTLRCSPRSGDLSVYWYQQSLDQGLQFLIQYYNGEERAKGNILERFSAQQFPDLHSELNLSSLELGDSALYFCASSVLPGGEAVTDTQYFGPGTRLTVL.

This clone was picked up one time. V usage is TRBV27 and J usage is TRBJ1-1; TRBD1 aligns across 7 bases. CDR3 size: 15 residues. Germline values: CDR1 MNHEY, CDR2 SMNVEV (reference sequence). V lost 5 bases to trimming and J lost 2 bases; unmatched junction nucleotides: 8. The CDR3 DNA sequence: TGTGCCAGCAGTAAAGGGACAGAGATAAACACTGAAGCTTTCTTT. This codes for CASSKGTEINTEAFF.

This clone was recorded a few times. The chain combines TRBV4-1 with TRBJ1-5, with D uncertain. Germline V lookup: CDR1 MGHRA, CDR2 YSYEKL. The length of the CDR3 is 14 residues. Trimming cost V 0 bases and J 6 bases, with 9 bases left between them. This CDR3 is CASSQDSGSQPQHF. CDR3 DNA sequence: TGCGCCAGCAGCCAAGATTCGGGAAGTCAGCCCCAGCATTTT.

This clone was seen once. The chain is built from TRBV14 and TRBJ2-3; TRBD2 agrees at 9 bases. The CDR3 covers 18 residues. Unmatched junction bases numbered 11, after V lost 3 bases and J lost 1 base. In germline, CDR1 is SGHDN, CDR2 FVKESK. CDR3 in amino acids: CASSQNILAGVGTDTQYF. For the CDR3, the DNA is TGTGCCAGCAGCCAGAATATTTTAGCGGGAGTTGGCACAGATACGCAGTATTTT.

The V call is TRBV29-1, the J call TRBJ2-1; 7 nucleotides line up with TRBD2. Germline lookup yields CDR1 SQVTM and CDR2 ANQGSEA. V was pared by 0 bases and J by 2 bases, with 7 bases of the junction left unmatched. This CDR3 comprises 16 residues. In nucleotides, the CDR3 is TGCAGCGTTGAAGATGAAAAAGCGGGACCCTACAATGAGCAGTTCTTC. Encoded protein: CSVEDEKAGPYNEQFF.

The chain recombines TRBV9 with TRBJ2-3; 7 nucleotides align to TRBD2. The CDR3 is made up of 16 amino acids. The ends lost 3 bases at V and 2 bases at J; junction bases unmatched: 9. Germline-derived CDR1 and CDR2 are SGDLS and YYNGEE. Written as DNA, the CDR3 is TGTGCCAGCAGCGGAGAGCGGGAATCAGCCACAGATACGCAGTATTTT. This sequence encodes CASSGERESATDTQYF. Using reference TRBV9 and TRBJ2-3 for the parts outside the CDR3, the full variable domain is DSGVTQTPKHLITATGQRVTLRCSPRSGDLSVYWYQQSLDQGLQFLIQYYNGEERAKGNILERFSAQQFPDLHSELNLSSLELGDSALYFCASSGERESATDTQYFGPGTRLTVL.

The chain carries TRBV29-1 and TRBJ2-1; D unresolved. The CDR3 sequence is 10 residues long. Trimming removed 2 bases at V and 8 bases at J, with 4 bases between. Per germline, CDR1 SQVTM and CDR2 ANQGSEA. As DNA, the CDR3 is TGCAGCGTTGAACTCGATGAGCAGTTCTTC. Amino acid sequence: CSVELDEQFF.

The gene calls are TRBV5-1 and TRBJ2-2; TRBD1 aligns across 11 bases. This CDR3 spans 16 amino acids. The ends lost 7 bases at V and 6 bases at J; junction bases unmatched: 11. CDR1 SGHRS and CDR2 YFSETQ come from the germline V gene. CDR3 amino acids: CASSSGTGGLAGELFF. The CDR3 nucleotides read TGCGCCAGCTCATCAGGGACAGGGGGGCTCGCCGGGGAGCTGTTTTTT.

The chain couples TRBV7-8 to TRBJ1-5; D uncertain. Germline V lookup: CDR1 SGHVS, CDR2 FQNEAQ. The V and J ends lost 5 bases and 0 bases respectively, with 14 bases between them. CDR3 size: 16 residues. CDR3 sequence (DNA): TGTGCCAGCAGCCCCCGGACGGGATATAGCAATCAGCCCCAGCATTTT. Translation: CASSPRTGYSNQPQHF.

The chain links TRBV29-1 to TRBJ2-3, with 7 bases identical to TRBD2. This CDR3 has 13 amino acids. Per the germline V gene, CDR1 is SQVTM and CDR2 is ANQGSEA. Trimming at V came to 5 bases and at J to 5 bases, leaving 7 bases not matched to a gene. The CDR3 DNA is TGCAGCGTTCGGGGGGAGGGCCGAGATACGCAGTATTTT. Its protein is CSVRGEGRDTQYF.

This clone has a handful of counts. The genes are TRBV5-4 and TRBJ2-7; TRBD1 agrees at 10 bases. The J segment lost 4 bases and the V segment lost 7 bases, leaving 11 bases of the junction unmatched. This CDR3 has 15 residues. Germline CDR1 reads SGHNT; CDR2 reads YYREEE (reference sequence). The CDR3 loop is CASLRQPGQGYEQYF. The CDR3 DNA sequence: TGTGCCAGCTTGAGACAACCGGGACAGGGGTACGAGCAGTACTTC.